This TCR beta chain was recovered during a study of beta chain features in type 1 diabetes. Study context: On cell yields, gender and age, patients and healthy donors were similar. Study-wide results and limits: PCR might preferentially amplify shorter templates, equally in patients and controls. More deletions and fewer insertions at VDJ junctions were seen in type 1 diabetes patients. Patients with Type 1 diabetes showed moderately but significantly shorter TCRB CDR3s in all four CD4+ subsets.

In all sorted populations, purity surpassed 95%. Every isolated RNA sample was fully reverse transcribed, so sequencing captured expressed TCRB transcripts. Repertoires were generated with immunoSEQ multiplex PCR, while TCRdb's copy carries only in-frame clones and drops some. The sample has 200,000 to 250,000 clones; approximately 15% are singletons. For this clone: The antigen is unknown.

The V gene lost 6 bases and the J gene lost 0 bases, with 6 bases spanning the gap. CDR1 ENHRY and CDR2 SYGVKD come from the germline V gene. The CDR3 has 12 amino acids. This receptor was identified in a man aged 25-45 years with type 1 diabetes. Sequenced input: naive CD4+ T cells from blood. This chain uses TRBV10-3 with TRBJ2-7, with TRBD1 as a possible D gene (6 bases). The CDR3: CAIRDSSYEQYF. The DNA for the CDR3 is TGTGCCATCAGGGACAGCTCCTACGAGCAGTACTTC.